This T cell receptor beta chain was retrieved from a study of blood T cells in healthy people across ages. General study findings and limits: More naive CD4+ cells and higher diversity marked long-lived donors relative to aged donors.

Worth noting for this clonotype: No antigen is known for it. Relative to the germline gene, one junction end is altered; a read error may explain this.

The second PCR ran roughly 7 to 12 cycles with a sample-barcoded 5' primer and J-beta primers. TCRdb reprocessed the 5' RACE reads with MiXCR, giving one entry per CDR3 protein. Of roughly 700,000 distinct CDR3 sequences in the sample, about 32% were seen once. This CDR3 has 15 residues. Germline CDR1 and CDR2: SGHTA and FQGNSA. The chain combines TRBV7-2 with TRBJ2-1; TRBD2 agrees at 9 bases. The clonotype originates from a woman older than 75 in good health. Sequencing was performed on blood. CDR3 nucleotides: TGTGCCAGCAGCATCGGGACTAGCTCCTGCAATGAGCAGTTCTTC. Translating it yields CASSIGTSSCNEQFF.